The rows below give T cell receptor beta chains drawn from one sample of a study of shared clonotypes between healthy human individuals. The protocol was immunoSEQ multiplex PCR, while the TCRdb copy is restricted to in-frame clones and leaves out a portion. This table has roughly 720,000 clones, about 90% appearing once. Sequenced input: memory CD8+ T cells from PBMCs. Receptors were obtained from a young man in good health. Some clones in this sample may be carry-over from other donors' samples. Each CDR3 is given with its conserved first and last residue. A D gene is named only where the DNA matches it firmly. The size of a clone is reported for some rows only, either as once, few or many, or as a class for expanded clones.

CDR3aa	CDR3nt	v_gene	j_gene	d_gene	abundance
CAWSVGYRFPTNEKLFF	TGTGCCTGGAGTGTAGGGTACAGGTTCCCAACTAATGAAAAACTGTTTTTT	TRBV30	TRBJ1-4	NA	NA
CASSLGYPEETQYF	TGTGCCAGCAGTTTGGGCTATCCGGAGGAGACCCAGTACTTC	TRBV28	TRBJ2-5	NA	NA
CASSPNLPGTGELFF	TGTGCCAGCTCACCAAATCTCCCCGGGACCGGGGAGCTGTTTTTT	TRBV18	TRBJ2-2	NA	once
CASSGGESYEQYF	TGTGCCAGTAGTGGAGGGGAGTCCTACGAGCAGTACTTC	TRBV19	TRBJ2-7	NA	NA
CASSPGQGVDEQYF	TGCGCCAGCAGTCCGGGACAGGGGGTCGACGAGCAGTACTTC	TRBV10-2	TRBJ2-7	TRBD1	NA
CAINGGSNHEQYF	TGTGCCATCAATGGTGGCAGTAACCACGAGCAGTACTTC	TRBV10-3	TRBJ2-7	NA	NA
CASSVWVGGVTDTQYF	TGTGCCAGCAGCGTCTGGGTTGGCGGGGTGACAGATACGCAGTATTTT	TRBV7-9	TRBJ2-3	NA	NA
CASPVPGQGPDTEAFF	TGTGCCAGCCCCGTCCCGGGACAGGGGCCGGACACTGAAGCTTTCTTT	TRBV6-4	TRBJ1-1	TRBD1	NA
CASSLVGGSAYNEQFF	TGTGCCAGCAGCTTAGTGGGCGGGAGCGCCTACAATGAGCAGTTCTTC	TRBV7-8	TRBJ2-1	TRBD2	NA
CASSQGRWWGYTF	TGTGCCAGCAGCCAGGGACGGTGGTGGGGCTACACCTTC	TRBV14	TRBJ1-2	NA	NA
CASSYGTGMSSPLHF	TGTGCCAGCAGTTACGGGACAGGGATGAGCTCACCCCTCCACTTT	TRBV6-5	TRBJ1-6	TRBD1	few
CAWSLGTSGNTIYF	TGTGCCTGGAGTCTAGGGACCTCTGGAAACACCATATATTTT	TRBV30	TRBJ1-3	NA	NA
CASSSRDRGLDEQFF	TGTGCCAGCAGCTCCCGGGACAGGGGGCTGGATGAGCAGTTCTTC	TRBV11-2	TRBJ2-1	TRBD1	NA
CASSLRPSQTYNEQFF	TGTGCCAGCAGTTTACGCCCTAGCCAGACCTACAATGAGCAGTTCTTC	TRBV27	TRBJ2-1	NA	NA
CASSFPRGGGRETQYF	TGTGCCAGCAGTTTCCCTCGAGGAGGCGGGAGGGAGACCCAGTACTTC	TRBV28	TRBJ2-5	TRBD2	NA
CATSRVAGGGVDGYTF	TGTGCCACCAGCAGAGTTGCGGGTGGAGGAGTGGATGGCTACACCTTC	TRBV15	TRBJ1-2	NA	NA
CASSLGFTDTQYF	TGTGCCAGCAGCTTAGGATTCACAGATACGCAGTATTTT	TRBV14	TRBJ2-3	NA	NA
CASSQAGVGTANYGYTF	TGCGCCAGCAGCCAAGCGGGGGTCGGGACAGCTAACTATGGCTACACCTTC	TRBV4-1	TRBJ1-2	TRBD1	NA
CASVLKRGRQFF	TGCGCCAGCGTCCTAAAGCGGGGGCGGCAGTTCTTC	TRBV5-1	TRBJ2-1	TRBD2	NA
CAIGGEGYEQYF	TGTGCCATCGGGGGAGAAGGCTACGAGCAGTACTTC	TRBV10-3	TRBJ2-7	NA	NA
CASRPPGTGRLSTDTQYF	TGTGCCAGCAGACCTCCCGGGACGGGAAGACTTAGCACAGATACGCAGTATTTT	TRBV11-2	TRBJ2-3	NA	NA
CASTLTGTGILPTF	TGTGCCAGTACTCTTACCGGGACAGGGATTTTGCCGACTTTC	TRBV19	TRBJ2-6	TRBD1	once